The 30 T cell receptor beta chains in this list originate from one sample, sequenced in a study of CD8+ T cells in alopecia areata. After isolation, RNA underwent reverse transcription to generate cDNA as the sequencing template. TCRdb's copy holds only in-frame clones and misses some; the assay was immunoSEQ multiplex PCR. The sample yields about 180,000 clones, around 50% seen once. Source: CD4+ T cells sorted from blood, taken at week 0. The receptors shown here come from a human donor with alopecia areata.

On this clone itself: Other DNA sequences in the sample encode the same CDR3. The chain couples TRBV5-1 to TRBJ2-1; D is ambiguous. Trimming stripped 0 bases from V and 7 bases from J, with 5 bases between. CDR1 SGHRS and CDR2 YFSETQ come from the germline V gene. The CDR3 length is 12 residues. Here the CDR3 DNA reads TGCGCCAGCAGCTTGGTAGAGAATGAGCAGTTCTTC. Its protein is CASSLVENEQFF.

The rearrangement uses TRBV2 and TRBJ2-4; tentatively, D is TRBD1 (5 bases). Trimming removed 5 bases from V and 5 bases from J, with 7 bases in between. Germline V gives CDR1 SNHLY, CDR2 FYNNEI. The CDR3 covers 12 residues. CDR3 nucleotide sequence: TGTGCCAGCAGTCTGGGGCAAAACATTCAGTACTTC. Translating gives CASSLGQNIQYF.

The chain recombines TRBV2 with TRBJ1-1; D not certain. The germline V and J ends were trimmed by 6 bases and 2 bases, with 13 bases remaining between them. The CDR3 runs to 14 residues. CDR1 SNHLY and CDR2 FYNNEI come from the germline V gene. The CDR3 protein is CASRTPRGNTEAFF. The CDR3, as DNA: TGTGCCAGCAGAACTCCGCGGGGAAACACTGAAGCTTTCTTT.

A word on this clone: Other DNA sequences in this sample translate to the same CDR3. The chain has TRBV30 and TRBJ1-5; D is perhaps TRBD1 (5 bases). This CDR3 has 13 amino acids. The germline V gene has CDR1 GTSNPN and CDR2 SVGIG (reference sequence). V lost 3 bases and J 7 bases, leaving 13 bases between the germline ends. For the CDR3, the DNA is TGTGCCTGGAGCCCACAAGGGGACCAGCCCCAGCATTTT. Its translation is CAWSPQGDQPQHF.

This clone was picked up one time. This chain uses TRBV6-5 with TRBJ1-2; weak D call: TRBD1 (5 bases). Germline V gene sequence: CDR1 MNHEY, CDR2 SVGAGI. V shed 7 bases and J shed 8 bases, with 14 bases lying between them. CDR3 length equals 12 residues. The CDR3 coding sequence is TGTGCCAGCAAACGAGGGGATGGCGGCTACACCTTC. Translation: CASKRGDGGYTF.

The rearrangement links TRBV30 to TRBJ1-5, with D tentatively TRBD1 (6 bases). Germline assignment: CDR1 GTSNPN and CDR2 SVGIG (reference sequence). The V end was cut by 1 base, the J end by 2 bases, with 15 bases between. The CDR3 sequence is 16 residues long. CDR3 amino acids: CAWSGNRDLGNQPQHF. The CDR3 DNA reads TGTGCCTGGAGTGGAAACAGGGATTTGGGCAATCAGCCCCAGCATTTT.

This chain uses TRBV4-2 with TRBJ2-4, with 7 bases identical to TRBD1. This CDR3 spans 22 amino acids. V lost 0 bases to trimming and J lost 1 base; unmatched junction nucleotides: 21. The germline CDR1 and CDR2 sequences are LGHNA and YNFKEQ. In nucleotides, the CDR3 is TGTGCCAGCAGCCAAGAGCCCACACAGGGGAGTCTATTATTTGGGGCCAAAAACATTCAGTACTTC. Translation: CASSQEPTQGSLLFGAKNIQYF.

V is TRBV7-2 and J is TRBJ2-7, with D perhaps matching TRBD1 (5 bases). Germline CDR1 and CDR2: SGHTA and FQGNSA. The V end was cut by 0 bases, the J end by 0 bases, with 6 bases between. The CDR3 has 14 amino acids. The chain's CDR3 is CASSLAGPSYEQYF. CDR3 bases: TGTGCCAGCAGCTTAGCGGGGCCCTCCTACGAGCAGTACTTC. The full variable domain, in which reference TRBV7-2 and TRBJ2-7 provide the parts outside the CDR3, is GAGVSQSPSNKVTEKGKDVELRCDPISGHTALYWYRQSLGQGLEFLIYFQGNSAPDKSGLPSDRFSAERTGGSVSTLTIQRTQQEDSAVYLCASSLAGPSYEQYFGPGTRLTVT.

This clone was detected a few times. The chain couples TRBV6-5 to TRBJ2-7; 7 bases are a match to TRBD2. The germline V gene encodes CDR1 MNHEY and CDR2 SVGAGI. The CDR3 sequence is 16 residues long. The V gene end was trimmed by 2 bases and the J gene end by 2 bases; junction bases not matched to a gene: 9. The CDR3 here is CASSYIIRGEPYEQYF. The CDR3 bases are TGTGCCAGCAGTTACATTATCCGGGGGGAGCCCTACGAGCAGTACTTC.

The genes are TRBV4-1 and TRBJ1-6; D may be TRBD1 (5 bases). The CDR3 spans 16 residues. Trimming shortened V by 0 bases and J by 10 bases, and 16 bases separated the two germline ends. Germline V gene data show CDR1 as MGHRA and CDR2 as YSYEKL. The CDR3 is CASSQEGRQGMSPLHF. As DNA, the CDR3 is TGCGCCAGCAGCCAAGAGGGTAGGCAGGGTATGTCACCCCTCCACTTT.

The genes are TRBV5-1 and TRBJ2-3, with 8 bases matching TRBD2. CDR1 and CDR2 (germline): SGHRS, YFSETQ. The V and J ends lost 3 bases and 2 bases, in that order; junction bases with no gene match: 11. The CDR3 has 17 residues. CDR3 residues: CASSSTRTSRHTDTQYF. CDR3 nucleotides: TGCGCCAGCAGCTCGACTCGGACTAGCAGACACACAGATACGCAGTATTTT.

CDR3 protein: CASSRYSDPADGYTF. The CDR3 DNA is TGTGCCAGCAGCCGTTACTCGGACCCGGCGGATGGCTACACCTTC. The J gene is TRBJ1-2, the V gene TRBV13; D gene uncertain. Trimming pared 5 bases from V and 6 bases from J, leaving 19 bases between. CDR1 and CDR2 (germline): PRHDT, FYEKMQ (reference sequence). The CDR3 is made up of 15 amino acids.

The chain employs TRBV4-1 and TRBJ2-4; D is undetermined. This CDR3 spans 16 amino acids. Germline V gene sequence: CDR1 MGHRA, CDR2 YSYEKL. The V end lost 1 base, the J end lost 0 bases, and 10 bases lay between the germline ends. The CDR3 loop is CASSQVQDLAKNIQYF. The CDR3 DNA reads TGCGCCAGCAGCCAAGTTCAGGATTTAGCCAAAAACATTCAGTACTTC.

The chain combines TRBV27 with TRBJ2-2; TRBD2 matches at 10 bases. Germline values: CDR1 MNHEY, CDR2 SMNVEV (reference sequence). V dropped 3 bases and J dropped 5; count of bases not matched to a gene: 3. The CDR3 extends over 15 amino acids. CDR3: CASSFLAGATGELFF. CDR3 bases: TGTGCCAGCAGTTTCCTAGCGGGGGCTACCGGGGAGCTGTTTTTT.

The genes are TRBV30 and TRBJ1-2; 9 nucleotides match TRBD1. J lost 7 bases, V lost 2 bases, and 5 bases had no gene match. This CDR3 spans 13 amino acids. CDR1 GTSNPN and CDR2 SVGIG come from the germline V gene (reference sequence). In nucleotides, the CDR3 is TGTGCCTGGAGTCAGGGGACAGGGCTTGGCTACACCTTC. Its translation is CAWSQGTGLGYTF.

This clone came up once. This chain connects TRBV4-2 to TRBJ2-1; D is uncertain. This CDR3 comprises 16 residues. Germline CDR1 reads LGHNA; CDR2 reads YNFKEQ. V lost 0 bases to trimming and J lost 0 bases, with 9 bases between them. CDR3 in amino acids: CASSQEGRSSYNEQFF. The CDR3 DNA is TGTGCCAGCAGCCAAGAGGGCAGGAGCTCCTACAATGAGCAGTTCTTC.

This clone was counted only a few times. This chain joins TRBV5-1 and TRBJ2-5, with 14 bases matching TRBD2. The V gene's germline CDR1 is SGHRS and CDR2 YFSETQ. V shed 3 bases, J shed 4 bases, and the junction held 11 bases outside the gene matches. The CDR3 is 18 residues long. The CDR3 DNA follows: TGCGCCAGCAGCTACGGACTAGCGGGGGGAAGGTTCGGAGAGACCCAGTACTTC. This translates into CASSYGLAGGRFGETQYF.

V is TRBV28 and J is TRBJ1-2, with TRBD1 matching 7 bases. The CDR3 runs 15 residues. Germline V lookup: CDR1 MDHEN, CDR2 SYDVKM. With 3 bases clipped from V and 6 bases from J, the junction kept 10 bases outside the gene matches. This CDR3 reads CASSFPPRGADGYTF. CDR3 in DNA: TGTGCCAGCAGTTTCCCTCCCAGGGGGGCGGATGGCTACACCTTC.

The V gene is TRBV25-1, the J gene TRBJ2-1; 9 bases align to TRBD2. The CDR3 spans 15 residues. Germline V gives CDR1 MGHDK, CDR2 SYGVNS. The V segment lost 3 bases and the J segment 5 bases; nucleotides outside the gene matches: 5. In DNA, the CDR3 is TGTGCCAGCAGTGATGGTAGCGGGGGACACAATGAGCAGTTCTTC. Translated, it gives CASSDGSGGHNEQFF.

V usage is TRBV2 and J usage is TRBJ1-5; 9 positions agree with TRBD1. V was pared by 4 bases and J by 5 bases, with 0 bases of the junction left unmatched. The CDR3 is 13 amino acids. The germline V gene encodes CDR1 SNHLY and CDR2 FYNNEI. The CDR3 nucleotides are TGTGCCAGCAGTGGGACAGGGGATCAGCCCCAGCATTTT. Protein sequence: CASSGTGDQPQHF. The entire variable domain, with the rest obtained from reference TRBV2 and TRBJ1-5, is as follows: EPEVTQTPSHQVTQMGQEVILRCVPISNHLYFYWYRQILGQKVEFLVSFYNNEISEKSEIFDDQFSVERPDGSNFTLKIRSTKLEDSAMYFCASSGTGDQPQHFGDGTRLSIL.

The V and J genes are TRBV2 and TRBJ1-1; D gene uncertain. Germline loops: CDR1 SNHLY, CDR2 FYNNEI. The CDR3 has 13 residues. The germline V and J ends were trimmed by 7 bases and 1 base, with 10 bases remaining between them. This chain's CDR3 is CASNGLRNTEAFF. For the CDR3, the DNA is TGTGCCAGCAATGGACTAAGGAACACTGAAGCTTTCTTT.

The V and J genes are TRBV5-6 and TRBJ1-4; D is undetermined. Trimming left V 1 base short and J 0 bases short, with 10 bases between. This CDR3 comprises 16 residues. Germline V gives CDR1 SGHDT, CDR2 YYEEEE. The CDR3 sequence is CASSLYVGATNEKLFF. CDR3 DNA: TGTGCCAGCAGCTTGTATGTGGGCGCAACTAATGAAAAACTGTTTTTT.

This chain joins TRBV5-6 and TRBJ1-2; D not resolved. This CDR3 spans 13 amino acids. Germline V gene data show CDR1 as SGHDT and CDR2 as YYEEEE. With 4 bases removed from V and 0 bases from J, the gap between germline ends came to 7 bases. The CDR3 region has the DNA TGTGCCAGCAGCCCGACACCTAACTATGGCTACACCTTC. Translation gives CASSPTPNYGYTF.

The chain's CDR3 is CAWSVQGSAQYF. The CDR3 DNA sequence: TGTGCCTGGAGTGTACAAGGTTCCGCGCAGTATTTT. The rearrangement joins TRBV30 to TRBJ2-3; D uncertain. Germline V gene lookup returns CDR1 GTSNPN and CDR2 SVGIG (reference sequence). V lost 0 bases, J lost 10 bases, and 11 bases lay in between. There are 12 residues in the CDR3.

The rearrangement links TRBV5-1 to TRBJ2-7; weak D call: TRBD1 (5 bases). This CDR3 is built from 12 residues. The V end was cut by 3 bases, the J end by 3 bases, with 7 bases between. Germline CDR1 SGHRS, CDR2 YFSETQ. CDR3 loop: CASSSDIYEQYF. The CDR3 region has the DNA TGCGCCAGCAGCTCGGACATCTACGAGCAGTACTTC.

This clone was counted a few times. This chain uses TRBV29-1 with TRBJ2-5; the D is unclear. The CDR3 length is 13 residues. Trimming removed 6 bases from V and 7 bases from J, with 18 bases in between. The germline gives CDR1 SQVTM, CDR2 ANQGSEA. The CDR3 reads CSVGRSTDGTQYF. CDR3 nucleotides: TGCAGCGTAGGACGGTCAACTGATGGGACCCAGTACTTC.

This clone was seen only a few times. The V gene is TRBV4-1, the J gene TRBJ2-5; D is undetermined. With 0 bases removed from V and 6 bases from J, the gap between germline ends came to 17 bases. Germline assignment: CDR1 MGHRA and CDR2 YSYEKL. The length of the CDR3 is 16 residues. The CDR3 DNA sequence: TGCGCCAGCAGCCAAGACCCGACCAAACAAGGAAAGACCCAGTACTTC. Translated: CASSQDPTKQGKTQYF.

The rearrangement uses TRBV5-1 and TRBJ2-7; D is unclear. V was pared by 0 bases and J by 7 bases, with 8 bases between. The germline V gene has CDR1 SGHRS and CDR2 YFSETQ. CDR3 length equals 12 residues. CDR3 residues: CASSLDDLEQYF. For the CDR3, the DNA is TGCGCCAGCAGCTTGGACGATTTGGAGCAGTACTTC.

The J gene is TRBJ2-7, the V gene TRBV6-5, with D unclear. The CDR3 has 14 amino acids. V was shortened by 7 bases and J by 6 bases, with 19 bases between the two germline ends. Germline V gene lookup returns CDR1 MNHEY and CDR2 SVGAGI. CDR3 DNA sequence: TGTGCCAGCAATCGAAAGGGTTCCTTCGGCGAGCAGTACTTC. Protein: CASNRKGSFGEQYF.

This clone has just a few counts. The rearrangement uses TRBV29-1 and TRBJ2-3, with D tentatively TRBD1 or TRBD2 (5 bases each). With 5 bases removed from V and 0 bases from J, the gap between germline ends came to 18 bases. The CDR3 extends over 16 amino acids. Germline V gene lookup returns CDR1 SQVTM and CDR2 ANQGSEA. The CDR3 DNA is TGCAGCGTTCGTCAACACCGGGACCCAAGCACAGATACGCAGTATTTT. Protein sequence: CSVRQHRDPSTDTQYF.